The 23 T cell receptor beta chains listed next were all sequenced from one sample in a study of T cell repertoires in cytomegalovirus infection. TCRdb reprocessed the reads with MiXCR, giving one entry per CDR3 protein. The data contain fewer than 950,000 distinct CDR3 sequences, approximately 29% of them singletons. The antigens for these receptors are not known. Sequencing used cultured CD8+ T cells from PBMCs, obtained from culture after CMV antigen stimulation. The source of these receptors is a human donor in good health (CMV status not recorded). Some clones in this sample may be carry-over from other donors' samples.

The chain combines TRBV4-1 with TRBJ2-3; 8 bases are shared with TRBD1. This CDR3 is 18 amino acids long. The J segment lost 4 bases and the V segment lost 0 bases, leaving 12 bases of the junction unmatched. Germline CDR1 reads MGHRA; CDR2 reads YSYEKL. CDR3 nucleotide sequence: TGCGCCAGCAGCCAAGATAATTTGGGAGTACAGGGGGCAGATACGCAGTATTTT. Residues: CASSQDNLGVQGADTQYF.

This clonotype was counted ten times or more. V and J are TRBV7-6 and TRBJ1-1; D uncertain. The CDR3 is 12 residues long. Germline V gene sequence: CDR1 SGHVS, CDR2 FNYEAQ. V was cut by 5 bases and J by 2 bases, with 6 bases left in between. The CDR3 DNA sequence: TGTGCCAGCAGCCCGGATAACACTGAAGCTTTCTTT. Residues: CASSPDNTEAFF.

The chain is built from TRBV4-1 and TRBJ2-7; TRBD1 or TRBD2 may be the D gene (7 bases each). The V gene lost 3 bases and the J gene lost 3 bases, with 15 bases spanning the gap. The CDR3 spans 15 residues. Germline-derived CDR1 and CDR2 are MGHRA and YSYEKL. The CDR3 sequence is CASSHNRGGGYEQYF. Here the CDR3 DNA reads TGCGCCAGCAGCCATAACAGGGGAGGGGGCTACGAGCAGTACTTC.

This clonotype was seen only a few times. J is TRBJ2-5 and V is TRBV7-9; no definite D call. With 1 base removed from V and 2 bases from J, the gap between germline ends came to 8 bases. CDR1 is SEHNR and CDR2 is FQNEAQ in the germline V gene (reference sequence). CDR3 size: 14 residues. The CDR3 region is CASSLEIEQETQYF. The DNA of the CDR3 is TGTGCCAGCAGCTTAGAGATAGAACAAGAGACCCAGTACTTC. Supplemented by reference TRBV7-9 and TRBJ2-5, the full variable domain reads DTGVSQNPRHKITKRGQNVTFRCDPISEHNRLYWYRQTLGQGPEFLTYFQNEAQLEKSRLLSDRFSAERPKGSFSTLEIQRTEQGDSAMYLCASSLEIEQETQYFGPGTRLLVL.

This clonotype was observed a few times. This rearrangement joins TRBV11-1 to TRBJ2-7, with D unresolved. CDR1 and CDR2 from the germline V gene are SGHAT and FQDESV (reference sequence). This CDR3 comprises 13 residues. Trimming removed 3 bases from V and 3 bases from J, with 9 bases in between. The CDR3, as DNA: TGTGCCAGCAGCTTGCGAAGCCACTACGAGCAGTACGTC. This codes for CASSLRSHYEQYV.

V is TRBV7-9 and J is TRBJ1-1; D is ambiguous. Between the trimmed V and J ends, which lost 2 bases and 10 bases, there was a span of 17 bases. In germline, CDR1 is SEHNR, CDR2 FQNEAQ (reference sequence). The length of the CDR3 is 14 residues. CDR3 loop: CASSLLGRSGGAFF. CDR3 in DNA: TGTGCCAGCAGCTTACTCGGCAGGAGTGGCGGAGCTTTCTTT.

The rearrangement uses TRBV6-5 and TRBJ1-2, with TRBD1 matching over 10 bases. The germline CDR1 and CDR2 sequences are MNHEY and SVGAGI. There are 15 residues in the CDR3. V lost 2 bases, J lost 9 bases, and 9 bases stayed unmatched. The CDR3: CASSYRSWTGGSYTF. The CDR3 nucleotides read TGTGCCAGCAGTTACCGATCATGGACAGGGGGAAGCTACACCTTC.

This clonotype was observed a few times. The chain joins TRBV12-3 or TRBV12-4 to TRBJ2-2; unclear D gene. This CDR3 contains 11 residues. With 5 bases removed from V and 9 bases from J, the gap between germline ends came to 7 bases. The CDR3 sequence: CASSQPRELFF. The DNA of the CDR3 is TGTGCCAGCAGTCAGCCTCGGGAGCTGTTTTTT.

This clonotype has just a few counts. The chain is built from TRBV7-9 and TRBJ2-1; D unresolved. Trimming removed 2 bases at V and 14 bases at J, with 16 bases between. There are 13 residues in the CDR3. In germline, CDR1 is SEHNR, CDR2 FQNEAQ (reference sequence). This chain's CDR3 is CASSLLPVQKEFF. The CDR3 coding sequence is TGTGCCAGCAGCTTATTGCCTGTGCAGAAGGAGTTCTTC.

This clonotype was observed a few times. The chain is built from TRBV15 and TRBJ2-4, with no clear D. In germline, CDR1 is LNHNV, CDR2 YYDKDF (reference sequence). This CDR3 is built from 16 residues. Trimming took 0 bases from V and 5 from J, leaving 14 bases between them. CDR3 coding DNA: TGTGCCACCAGCAGAGATGGATCCTTGATCGAAAACATTCAGTACTTC. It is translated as CATSRDGSLIENIQYF.

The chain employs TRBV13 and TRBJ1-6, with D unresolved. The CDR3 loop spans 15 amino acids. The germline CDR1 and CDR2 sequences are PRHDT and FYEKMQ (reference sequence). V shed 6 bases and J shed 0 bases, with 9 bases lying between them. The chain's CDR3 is CASSPRGSYNSPLHF. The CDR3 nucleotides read TGTGCCAGCAGTCCCCGCGGCTCCTATAATTCACCCCTCCACTTT.

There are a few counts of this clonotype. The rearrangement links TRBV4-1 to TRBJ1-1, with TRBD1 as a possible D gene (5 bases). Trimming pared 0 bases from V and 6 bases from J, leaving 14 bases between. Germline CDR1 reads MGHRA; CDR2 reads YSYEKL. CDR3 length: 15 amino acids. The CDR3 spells CASSQDGDGGAEAFF. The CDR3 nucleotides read TGCGCCAGCAGCCAAGACGGGGACGGTGGGGCTGAAGCTTTCTTT.

The DNA for the CDR3 is TGCAGCGTTGAAATTCTAGAGGACAGGTCCTCCTCTGGGGCCAACGTCCTGACTTTC. Its protein product is CSVEILEDRSSSGANVLTF. The rearrangement uses TRBV29-1 and TRBJ2-6, with TRBD1 matching over 7 bases. J lost 0 bases, V lost 2 bases, and 13 bases had no gene match. Germline CDR1 and CDR2: SQVTM and ANQGSEA. The CDR3 length is 19 residues.

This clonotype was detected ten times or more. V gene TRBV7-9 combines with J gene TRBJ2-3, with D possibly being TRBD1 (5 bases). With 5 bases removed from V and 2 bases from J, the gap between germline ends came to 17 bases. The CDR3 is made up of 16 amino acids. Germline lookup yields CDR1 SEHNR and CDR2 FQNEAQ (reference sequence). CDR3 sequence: CASSPGRAPSTDTQYF. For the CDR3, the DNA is TGTGCCAGCAGCCCGGGCAGGGCCCCCTCCACAGATACGCAGTATTTT.

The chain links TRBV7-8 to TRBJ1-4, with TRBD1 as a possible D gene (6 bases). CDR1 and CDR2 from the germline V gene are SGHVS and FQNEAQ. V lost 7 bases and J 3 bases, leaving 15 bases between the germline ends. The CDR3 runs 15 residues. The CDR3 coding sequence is TGTGCCAGCACCTTGGTGGACAGCTCTAATGAAAAACTGTTTTTT. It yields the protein CASTLVDSSNEKLFF.

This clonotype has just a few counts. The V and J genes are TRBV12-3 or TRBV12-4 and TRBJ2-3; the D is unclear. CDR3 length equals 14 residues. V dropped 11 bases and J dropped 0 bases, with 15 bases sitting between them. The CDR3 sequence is CAASLLGSTDTQYF. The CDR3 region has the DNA TGTGCCGCCAGCCTGTTGGGGAGCACAGATACGCAGTATTTT.

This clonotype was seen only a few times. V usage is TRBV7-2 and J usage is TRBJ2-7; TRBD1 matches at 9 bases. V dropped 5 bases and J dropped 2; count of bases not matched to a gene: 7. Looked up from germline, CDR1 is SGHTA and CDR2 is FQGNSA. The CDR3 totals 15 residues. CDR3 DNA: TGTGCCAGCAGCCCCGTGGGACAGGGAACCTACGAGCAGTACTTC. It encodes CASSPVGQGTYEQYF.

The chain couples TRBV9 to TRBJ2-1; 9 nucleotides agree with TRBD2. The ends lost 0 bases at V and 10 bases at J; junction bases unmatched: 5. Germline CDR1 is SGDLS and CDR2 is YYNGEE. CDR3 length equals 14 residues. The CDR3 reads CASSVGGGVKEQFF. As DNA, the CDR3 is TGTGCCAGCAGCGTAGGCGGGGGGGTCAAAGAGCAGTTCTTC.

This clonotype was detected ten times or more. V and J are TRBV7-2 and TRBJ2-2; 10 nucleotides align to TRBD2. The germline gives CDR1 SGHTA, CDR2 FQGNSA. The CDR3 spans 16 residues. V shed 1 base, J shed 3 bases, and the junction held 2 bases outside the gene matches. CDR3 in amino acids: CASSLERGGHTGELFF. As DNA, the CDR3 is TGTGCCAGCAGCTTAGAGCGGGGGGGCCACACCGGGGAGCTGTTTTTT.

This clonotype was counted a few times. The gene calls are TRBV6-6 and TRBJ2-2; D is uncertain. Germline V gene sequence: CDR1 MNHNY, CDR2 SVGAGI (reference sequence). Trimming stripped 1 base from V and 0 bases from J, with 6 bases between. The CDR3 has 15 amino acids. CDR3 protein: CASSYYGTNTGELFF. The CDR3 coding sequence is TGTGCCAGCAGTTACTACGGCACGAACACCGGGGAGCTGTTTTTT.

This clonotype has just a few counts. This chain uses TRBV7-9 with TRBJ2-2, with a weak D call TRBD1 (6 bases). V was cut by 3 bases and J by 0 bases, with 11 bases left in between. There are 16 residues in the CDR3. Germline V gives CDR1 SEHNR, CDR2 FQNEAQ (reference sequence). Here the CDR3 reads CASSFPGAANTGELFF. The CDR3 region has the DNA TGTGCCAGCAGCTTTCCAGGGGCAGCGAACACCGGGGAGCTGTTTTTT.

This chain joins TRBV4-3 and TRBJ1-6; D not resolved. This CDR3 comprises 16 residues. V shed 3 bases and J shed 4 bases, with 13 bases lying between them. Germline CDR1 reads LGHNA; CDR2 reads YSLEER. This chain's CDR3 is CASSHGNGDYNSPLHF. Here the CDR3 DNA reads TGCGCCAGCAGCCATGGCAATGGGGATTATAATTCACCCCTCCACTTT.

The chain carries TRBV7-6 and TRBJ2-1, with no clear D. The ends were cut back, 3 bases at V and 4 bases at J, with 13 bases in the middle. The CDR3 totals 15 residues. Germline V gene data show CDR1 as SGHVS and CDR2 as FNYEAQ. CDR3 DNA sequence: TGTGCCAGCAGCTTTGGACCCCGGGCATACAATGAGCAGTTCTTC. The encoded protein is CASSFGPRAYNEQFF.